The 18 T cell receptor beta chains reported below all come from one sample, sequenced in a study of T cell responses to AZD1222 COVID-19 vaccine. TCRdb's copy holds only in-frame clones and misses some; the assay was immunoSEQ multiplex PCR. The data contain about 160,000 clones, almost 90% of them seen just once; the ten biggest clones take up around 6%. Sequenced material: peripheral blood, taken on day 0 of AZD1222 vaccination. These receptors all stem from an adult in good health.

This clone has just one count. The V gene is TRBV24-1, the J gene TRBJ2-2, with TRBD2 identical over 7 bases. The ends lost 9 bases at V and 5 bases at J; junction bases unmatched: 11. The CDR3 spans 15 residues. Germline V gene sequence: CDR1 KGHDR, CDR2 SFDVKD. The CDR3 region is CATSIGLGVTGELFF. Written as DNA, the CDR3 is TGTGCCACCTCAATCGGACTAGGGGTAACCGGGGAGCTGTTTTTT.

The chain combines TRBV6-4 with TRBJ2-1, with 8 bases aligning to TRBD1. Germline V lookup: CDR1 MRHNA, CDR2 SNTAGT. The CDR3 is made up of 15 amino acids. V lost 3 bases, J lost 4 bases, and 5 bases stayed unmatched. This CDR3 is CASSEGTGEYNEQFF. The CDR3 bases are TGTGCCAGCAGTGAGGGGACAGGCGAATACAATGAGCAGTTCTTC.

This clone occurred a few times. The chain uses TRBV4-3 and TRBJ2-7; maybe TRBD2 (6 bases). Germline CDR1 reads LGHNA; CDR2 reads YSLEER. V dropped 1 base and J dropped 2 bases, with 12 bases sitting between them. The CDR3 loop spans 15 amino acids. CDR3 nucleotides: TGCGCCAGCAGCCAAGGCCCTAGCGTCACCTACGAGCAGTACTTC. Amino acids: CASSQGPSVTYEQYF.

This chain uses TRBV3-1 (or the pseudogene TRBV3-2) with TRBJ1-1; 7 bases match TRBD1. The V segment lost 3 bases and the J segment 5 bases; nucleotides outside the gene matches: 3. CDR1 is LGHDT and CDR2 is YNNKEL in the germline V gene (reference sequence). The CDR3 has 13 amino acids. CDR3 DNA: TGTGCCAGCAGCCAGAACAGGGGAACTGAAGCTTTCTTT. Translated: CASSQNRGTEAFF.

The table lists this clone with a count of one. The chain employs TRBV16 and TRBJ1-2; D is unclear. Germline V CDR1 and CDR2: KGHSY, FQNENV. The CDR3 runs to 16 residues. V was trimmed by 2 bases and J by 3 bases, leaving 16 bases between them. CDR3 in amino acids: CASSQPGSLTDYGYTF. The CDR3 nucleotides are TGTGCCAGCAGCCAACCTGGGTCTTTGACGGACTATGGCTACACCTTC.

The rearrangement links TRBV28 to TRBJ2-1, with 8 positions matching TRBD1. Germline values: CDR1 MDHEN, CDR2 SYDVKM. With V trimmed by 11 bases and J by 5 bases, 14 bases remained unmatched. CDR3 length: 15 residues. The CDR3 reads CAWKGAGGLNNEQFF. The CDR3 bases are TGTGCCTGGAAAGGAGCAGGGGGCTTGAACAATGAGCAGTTCTTC.

This clone was detected only a few times. The chain has TRBV20-1 and TRBJ2-1; D perhaps matches TRBD1 (6 bases). Deletions cut 0 bases from V and 9 bases from J, with 6 bases between. The V gene's germline CDR1 is DFQATT and CDR2 SNEGSKA (reference sequence). This CDR3 is built from 11 residues. The CDR3 sequence: CSAREDSEQFF. As DNA, the CDR3 is TGCAGTGCTAGAGAGGACAGTGAGCAGTTCTTC.

As to this clone: This sample also contains other DNA sequences that code for the same CDR3. For the CDR3, the DNA is TGTGCCACCAGTGACGGAGGGTATGGCTACACCTTC. Its protein is CATSDGGYGYTF. The chain recombines TRBV24-1 with TRBJ1-2; D is unclear. The CDR3 consists of 12 residues. CDR1 is KGHDR and CDR2 is SFDVKD in the germline V gene. Trimming cost V 4 bases and J 5 bases, with 7 bases left between them.

The chain carries TRBV18 and TRBJ1-6, with D possibly matching TRBD1 (5 bases). The germline CDR1 and CDR2 sequences are KGHSH and LQKENI. The CDR3 runs to 15 residues. V was cut by 1 base and J by 8 bases, with 12 bases left in between. In DNA, the CDR3 is TGTGCCAGCTCACCACAAGGGGTTGAGGATTCACCCCTCCACTTT. This gives the protein CASSPQGVEDSPLHF.

The V and J genes are TRBV27 and TRBJ1-1; D may be TRBD1 (6 bases). CDR3 size: 15 residues. V lost 3 bases and J 1 base, leaving 12 bases between the germline ends. Germline values: CDR1 MNHEY, CDR2 SMNVEV (reference sequence). The CDR3 here is CASSLGAVSNTEAFF. DNA for the CDR3: TGTGCCAGCAGTTTGGGGGCGGTATCGAACACTGAAGCTTTCTTT.

The V call is TRBV28, the J call TRBJ1-2; D not resolved. This CDR3 spans 13 amino acids. The germline V and J ends were trimmed by 4 bases and 4 bases, with 10 bases remaining between them. Germline V gene sequence: CDR1 MDHEN, CDR2 SYDVKM. As DNA, the CDR3 is TGTGCCAGCAGTTCCCACATAGTCTATGGCTACACCTTC. Protein: CASSSHIVYGYTF.

This clone has just one count. The chain recombines TRBV10-3 with TRBJ2-3; 9 bases map to TRBD1. This CDR3 has 13 amino acids. V lost 7 bases, J lost 7 bases, and 6 bases stayed unmatched. Germline CDR1 is ENHRY and CDR2 is SYGVKD. The CDR3 sequence: CAIKGQGGNTQYF. The CDR3 bases are TGTGCCATCAAGGGACAGGGAGGGAATACGCAGTATTTT.

The V call is TRBV5-1, the J call TRBJ1-1; maybe TRBD1 (6 bases). V was shortened by 2 bases and J by 5 bases, with 10 bases between the two germline ends. Looked up from germline, CDR1 is SGHRS and CDR2 is YFSETQ. This CDR3 region has 13 residues. The CDR3 nucleotides read TGCGCCAGCAGCTTTAAGAGGGGGACTGAAGCTTTCTTT. It encodes CASSFKRGTEAFF.

This chain uses TRBV5-4 with TRBJ1-3, with unresolved D. Germline CDR1 is SGHNT and CDR2 is YYREEE (reference sequence). The CDR3 has 14 amino acids. V was pared by 0 bases and J by 1 base, with 5 bases between. The CDR3 protein is CASSLGRSGNTIYF. The DNA for the CDR3 is TGTGCCAGCAGCTTGGGAAGGTCTGGAAACACCATATATTTT.

V and J are TRBV10-3 and TRBJ1-1; D perhaps matches TRBD1 (5 bases). With 5 bases removed from V and 8 bases from J, the gap between germline ends came to 15 bases. The CDR3 contains 13 residues. From germline, CDR1 is ENHRY and CDR2 SYGVKD. The CDR3 nucleotides are TGTGCCATCAGTCCGGGGCAGGGAGGAGAAGCTTTCTTT. Its translation: CAISPGQGGEAFF.

The J gene is TRBJ2-2, the V gene TRBV4-3, with D perhaps TRBD2 (5 bases). V lost 3 bases, J lost 6 bases, and 26 bases lay in between. Germline V lookup: CDR1 LGHNA, CDR2 YSLEER. The CDR3 consists of 19 residues. CDR3 DNA: TGCGCCAGCAGCCAGCGGCCCCCGGGGAAACCCTCCGTCGCCGGGGAGCTGTTTTTT. Amino acids: CASSQRPPGKPSVAGELFF.

The rearrangement joins TRBV28 to TRBJ1-1; the D gene is possibly TRBD1 (5 bases). Trimming pared 5 bases from V and 6 bases from J, leaving 10 bases between. The CDR3 has 12 amino acids. The germline CDR1 and CDR2 sequences are MDHEN and SYDVKM. The CDR3 loop reads CASSRGVSEAFF. For the CDR3, the DNA is TGTGCCAGCAGTAGAGGGGTTTCTGAAGCTTTCTTT.

This clone was detected once. V gene TRBV2 combines with J gene TRBJ2-6; 11 bases fit TRBD2. The CDR3 has 17 residues. Germline CDR1 and CDR2: SNHLY and FYNNEI. The J segment lost 0 bases and the V segment lost 6 bases, leaving 4 bases of the junction unmatched. DNA for the CDR3: TGTGCCAGCAGCCCGGGACTAGCGGTCTCTGGGGCCAACGTCCTGACTTTC. It encodes CASSPGLAVSGANVLTF.